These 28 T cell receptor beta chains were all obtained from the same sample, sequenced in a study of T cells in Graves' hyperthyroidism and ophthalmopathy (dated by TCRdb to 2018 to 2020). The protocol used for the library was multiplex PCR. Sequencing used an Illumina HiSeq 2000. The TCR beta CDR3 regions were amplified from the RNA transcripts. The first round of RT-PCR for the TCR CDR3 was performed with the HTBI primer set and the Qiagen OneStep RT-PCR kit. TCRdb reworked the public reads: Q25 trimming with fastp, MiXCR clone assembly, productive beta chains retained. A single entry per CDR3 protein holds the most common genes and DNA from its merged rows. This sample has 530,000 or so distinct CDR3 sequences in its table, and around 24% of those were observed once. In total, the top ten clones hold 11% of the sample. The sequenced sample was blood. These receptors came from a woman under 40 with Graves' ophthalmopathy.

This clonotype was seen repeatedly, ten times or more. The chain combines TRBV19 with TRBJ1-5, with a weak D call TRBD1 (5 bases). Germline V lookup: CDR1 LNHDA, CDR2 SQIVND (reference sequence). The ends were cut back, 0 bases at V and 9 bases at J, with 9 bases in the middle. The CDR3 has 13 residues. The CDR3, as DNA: TGTGCCAGTAGTATAGATCTTGGGGGGCCCCAGCATTTT. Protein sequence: CASSIDLGGPQHF.

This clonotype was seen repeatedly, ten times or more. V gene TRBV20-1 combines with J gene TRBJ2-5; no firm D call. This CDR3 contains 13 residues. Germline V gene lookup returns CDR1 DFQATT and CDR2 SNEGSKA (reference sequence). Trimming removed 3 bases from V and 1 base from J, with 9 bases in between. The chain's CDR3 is CSARGEIQETQYF. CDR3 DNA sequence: TGCAGTGCTAGGGGCGAAATCCAAGAGACCCAGTACTTC.

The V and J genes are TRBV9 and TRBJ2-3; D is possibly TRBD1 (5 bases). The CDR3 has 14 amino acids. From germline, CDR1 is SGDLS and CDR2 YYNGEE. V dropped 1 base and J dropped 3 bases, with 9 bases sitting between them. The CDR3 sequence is CASSVTQGTDTQYF. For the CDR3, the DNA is TGTGCCAGCAGCGTAACCCAGGGTACAGATACGCAGTATTTT.

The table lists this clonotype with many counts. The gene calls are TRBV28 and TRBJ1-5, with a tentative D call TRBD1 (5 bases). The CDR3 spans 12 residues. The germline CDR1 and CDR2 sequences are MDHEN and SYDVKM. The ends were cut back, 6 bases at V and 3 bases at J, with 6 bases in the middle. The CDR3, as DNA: TGTGCCAGCAGGGGGCCCAATCAGCCCCAGCATTTT. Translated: CASRGPNQPQHF. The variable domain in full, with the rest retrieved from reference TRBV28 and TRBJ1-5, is DVKVTQSSRYLVKRTGEKVFLECVQDMDHENMFWYRQDPGLGLRLIYFSYDVKMKEKGDIPEGYSVSREKKERFSLILESASTNQTSMYLCASRGPNQPQHFGDGTRLSIL.

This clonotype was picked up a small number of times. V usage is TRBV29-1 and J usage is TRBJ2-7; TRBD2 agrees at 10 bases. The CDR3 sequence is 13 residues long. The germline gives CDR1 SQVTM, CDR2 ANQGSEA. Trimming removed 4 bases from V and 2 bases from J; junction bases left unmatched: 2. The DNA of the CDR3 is TGCAGCGTTGTACTAGCGGGACCCTACGAGCAGTACTTC. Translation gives CSVVLAGPYEQYF.

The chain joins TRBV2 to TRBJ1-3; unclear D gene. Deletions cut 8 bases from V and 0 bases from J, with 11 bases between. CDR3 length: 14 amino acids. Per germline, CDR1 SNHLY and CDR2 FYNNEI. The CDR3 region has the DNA TGTGCCAGCGGCTTCGGTCGCTCTGGAAACACCATATATTTT. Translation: CASGFGRSGNTIYF.

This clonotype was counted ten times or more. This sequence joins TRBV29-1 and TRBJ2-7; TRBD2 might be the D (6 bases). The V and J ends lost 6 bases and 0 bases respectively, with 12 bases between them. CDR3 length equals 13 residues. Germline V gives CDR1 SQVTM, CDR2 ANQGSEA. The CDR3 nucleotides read TGCAGCGTCACCGGGACTGCCTCCTACGAGCAGTACTTC. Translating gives CSVTGTASYEQYF.

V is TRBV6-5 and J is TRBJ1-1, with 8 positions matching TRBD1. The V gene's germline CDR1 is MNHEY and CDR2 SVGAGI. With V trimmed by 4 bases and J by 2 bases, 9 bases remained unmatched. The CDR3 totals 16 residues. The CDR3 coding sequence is TGTGCCAGCAGTTCTATACCGACAGGGGCTAACACTGAAGCTTTCTTT. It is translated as CASSSIPTGANTEAFF.

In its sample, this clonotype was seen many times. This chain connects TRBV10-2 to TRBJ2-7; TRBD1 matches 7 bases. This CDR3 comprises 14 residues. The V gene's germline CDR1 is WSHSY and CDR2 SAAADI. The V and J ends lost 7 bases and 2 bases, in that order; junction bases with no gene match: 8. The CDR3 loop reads CASTQRQGTYEQYF. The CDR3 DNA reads TGCGCCAGCACCCAGAGACAGGGCACCTACGAGCAGTACTTC.

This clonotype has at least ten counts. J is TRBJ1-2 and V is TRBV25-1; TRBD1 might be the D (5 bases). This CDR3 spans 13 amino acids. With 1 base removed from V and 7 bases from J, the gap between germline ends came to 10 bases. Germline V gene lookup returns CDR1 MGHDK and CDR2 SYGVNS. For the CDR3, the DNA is TGTGCCAGCAGTGAATTAGGGGTATCTGGCTACACCTTC. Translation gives CASSELGVSGYTF.

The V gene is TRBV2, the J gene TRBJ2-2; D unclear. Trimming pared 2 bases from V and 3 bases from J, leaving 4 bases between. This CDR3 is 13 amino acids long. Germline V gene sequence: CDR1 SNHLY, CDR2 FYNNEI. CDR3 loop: CASSELYTGELFF. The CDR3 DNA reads TGTGCCAGCAGTGAACTCTACACCGGGGAGCTGTTTTTT.

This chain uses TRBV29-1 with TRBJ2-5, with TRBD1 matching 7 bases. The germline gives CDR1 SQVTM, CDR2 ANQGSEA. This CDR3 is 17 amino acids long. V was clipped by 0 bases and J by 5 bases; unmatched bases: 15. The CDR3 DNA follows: TGCAGCGTTGAAGATCGGTGGGACAGCTTACCCTCGGAGACCCAGTACTTC. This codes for CSVEDRWDSLPSETQYF.

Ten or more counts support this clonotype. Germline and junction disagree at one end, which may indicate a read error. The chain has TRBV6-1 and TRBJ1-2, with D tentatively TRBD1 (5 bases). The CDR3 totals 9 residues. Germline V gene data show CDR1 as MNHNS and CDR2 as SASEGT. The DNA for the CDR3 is TGTGCCAGCAGTGAAATGGGGCCATTC. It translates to CASSEMGPF.

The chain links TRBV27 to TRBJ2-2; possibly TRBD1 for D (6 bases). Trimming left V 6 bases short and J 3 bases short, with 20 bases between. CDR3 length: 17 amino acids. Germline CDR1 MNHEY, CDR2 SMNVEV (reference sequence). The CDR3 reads CASSLPNRAGDTGELFF. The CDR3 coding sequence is TGTGCCAGCAGCCTACCGAACAGGGCAGGGGACACCGGGGAGCTGTTTTTT.

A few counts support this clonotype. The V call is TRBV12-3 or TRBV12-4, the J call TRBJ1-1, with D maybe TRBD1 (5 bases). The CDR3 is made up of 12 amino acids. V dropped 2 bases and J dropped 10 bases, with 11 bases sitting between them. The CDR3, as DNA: TGTGCCAGCAGTTTAAGGGGAAGGGGAGCTTTCTTT. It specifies CASSLRGRGAFF.

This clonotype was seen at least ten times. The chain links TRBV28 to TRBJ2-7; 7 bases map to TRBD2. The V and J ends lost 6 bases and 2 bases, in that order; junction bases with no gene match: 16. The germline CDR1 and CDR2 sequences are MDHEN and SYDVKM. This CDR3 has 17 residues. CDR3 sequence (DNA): TGTGCCAGCAGACCCAACTCATATACTAGCGTACCCTACGAGCAGTACTTC. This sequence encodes CASRPNSYTSVPYEQYF.

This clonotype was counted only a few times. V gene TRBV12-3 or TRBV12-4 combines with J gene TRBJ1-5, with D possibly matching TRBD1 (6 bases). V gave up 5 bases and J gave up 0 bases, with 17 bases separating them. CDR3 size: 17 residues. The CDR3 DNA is TGTGCCAGCAGTCTACCGACGGGACAACTTAGCAATCAGCCCCAGCATTTT. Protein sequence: CASSLPTGQLSNQPQHF.

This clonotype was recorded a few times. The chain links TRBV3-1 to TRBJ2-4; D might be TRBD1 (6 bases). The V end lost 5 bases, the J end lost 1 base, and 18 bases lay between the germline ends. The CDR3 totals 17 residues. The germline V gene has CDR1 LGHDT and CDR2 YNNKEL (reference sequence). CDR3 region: CASSLTGTSMAKNIQYF. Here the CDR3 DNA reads TGTGCCAGCAGCTTAACGGGGACAAGCATGGCCAAAAACATTCAGTACTTC.

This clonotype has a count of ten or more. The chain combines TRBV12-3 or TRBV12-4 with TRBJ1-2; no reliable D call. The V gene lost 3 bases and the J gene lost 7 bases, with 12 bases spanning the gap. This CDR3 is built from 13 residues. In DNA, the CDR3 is TGTGCCAGCAGTTTTCAGGATCCGGGTGGCTACACCTTC. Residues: CASSFQDPGGYTF.

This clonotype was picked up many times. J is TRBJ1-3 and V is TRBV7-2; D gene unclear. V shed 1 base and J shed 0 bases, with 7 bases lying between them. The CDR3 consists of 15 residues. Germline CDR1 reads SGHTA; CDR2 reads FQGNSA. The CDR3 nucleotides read TGTGCCAGCAGCTTAGTCACCTTCTCTGGAAACACCATATATTTT. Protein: CASSLVTFSGNTIYF.

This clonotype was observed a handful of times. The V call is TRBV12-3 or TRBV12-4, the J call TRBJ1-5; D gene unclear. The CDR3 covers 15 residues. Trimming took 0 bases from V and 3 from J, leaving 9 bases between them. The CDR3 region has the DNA TGTGCCAGCAGTTTAGCGGAAACCCCCAATCAGCCCCAGCATTTT. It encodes CASSLAETPNQPQHF.

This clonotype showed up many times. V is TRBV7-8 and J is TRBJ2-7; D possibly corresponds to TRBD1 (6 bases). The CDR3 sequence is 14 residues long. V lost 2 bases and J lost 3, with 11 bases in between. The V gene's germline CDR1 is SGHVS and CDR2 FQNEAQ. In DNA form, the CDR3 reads TGTGCCAGCAGCTTATCCGGGACAAACTACGAGCAGTACTTC. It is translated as CASSLSGTNYEQYF.

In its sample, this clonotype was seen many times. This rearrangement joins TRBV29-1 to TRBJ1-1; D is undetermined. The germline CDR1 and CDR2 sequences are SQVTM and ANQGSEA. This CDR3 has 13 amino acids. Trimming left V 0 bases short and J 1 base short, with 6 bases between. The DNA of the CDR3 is TGCAGCGTTGAAGATATGCAGAACACTGAAGCTTTCTTT. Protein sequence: CSVEDMQNTEAFF.

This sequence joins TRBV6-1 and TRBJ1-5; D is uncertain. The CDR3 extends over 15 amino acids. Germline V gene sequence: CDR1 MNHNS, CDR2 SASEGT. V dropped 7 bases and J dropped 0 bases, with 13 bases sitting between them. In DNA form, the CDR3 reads TGTGCCAGCATCCAGGACCCGTATAGCAATCAGCCCCAGCATTTT. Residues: CASIQDPYSNQPQHF.

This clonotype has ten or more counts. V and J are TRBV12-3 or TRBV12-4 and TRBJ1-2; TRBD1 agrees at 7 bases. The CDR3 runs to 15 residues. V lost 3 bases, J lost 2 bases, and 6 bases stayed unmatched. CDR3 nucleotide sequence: TGTGCCAGCAGTTTCCGACAGGGCGGGAACTATGGCTACACCTTC. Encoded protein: CASSFRQGGNYGYTF.

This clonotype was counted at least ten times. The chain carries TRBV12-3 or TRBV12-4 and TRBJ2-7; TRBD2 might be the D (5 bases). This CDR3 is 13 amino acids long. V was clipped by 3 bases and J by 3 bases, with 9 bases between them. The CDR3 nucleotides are TGTGCCAGCAGTTTCGTAGAGGGCTACGAGCAGTACTTC. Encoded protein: CASSFVEGYEQYF.

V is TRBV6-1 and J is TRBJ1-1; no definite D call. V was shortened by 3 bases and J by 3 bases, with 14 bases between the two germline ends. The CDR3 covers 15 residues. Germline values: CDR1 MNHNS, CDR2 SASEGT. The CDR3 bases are TGTGCCAGCAGTGACCCTTTGTTTGATTACACTGAAGCTTTCTTT. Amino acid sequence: CASSDPLFDYTEAFF.

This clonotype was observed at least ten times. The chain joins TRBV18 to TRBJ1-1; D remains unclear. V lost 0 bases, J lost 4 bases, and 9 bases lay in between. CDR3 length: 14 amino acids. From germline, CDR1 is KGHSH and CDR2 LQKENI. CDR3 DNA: TGTGCCAGCTCACCACCTCACACCACCACTGAAGCTTTCTTT. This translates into CASSPPHTTTEAFF. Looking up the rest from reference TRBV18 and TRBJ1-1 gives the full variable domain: NAGVMQNPRHLVRRRGQEARLRCSPMKGHSHVYWYRQLPEEGLKFMVYLQKENIIDESGMPKERFSAEFPKEGPSILRIQQVVRGDSAAYFCASSPPHTTTEAFFGQGTRLTVV.